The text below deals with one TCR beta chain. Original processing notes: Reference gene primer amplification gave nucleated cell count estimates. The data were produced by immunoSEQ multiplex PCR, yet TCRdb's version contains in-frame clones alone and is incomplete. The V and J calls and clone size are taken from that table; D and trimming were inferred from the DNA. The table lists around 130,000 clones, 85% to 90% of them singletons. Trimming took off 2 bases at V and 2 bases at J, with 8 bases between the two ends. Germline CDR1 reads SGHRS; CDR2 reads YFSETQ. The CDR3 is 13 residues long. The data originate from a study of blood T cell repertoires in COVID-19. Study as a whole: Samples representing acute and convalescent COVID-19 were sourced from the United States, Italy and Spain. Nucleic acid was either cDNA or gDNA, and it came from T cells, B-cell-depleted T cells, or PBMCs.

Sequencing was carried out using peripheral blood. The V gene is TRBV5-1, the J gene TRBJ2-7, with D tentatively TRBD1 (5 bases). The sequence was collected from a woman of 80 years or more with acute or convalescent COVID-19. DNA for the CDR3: TGCGCCAGCAGCTTAACAGGACCCTACGAGCAGTACTTC. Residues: CASSLTGPYEQYF. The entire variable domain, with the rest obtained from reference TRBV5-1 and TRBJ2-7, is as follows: KAGVTQTPRYLIKTRGQQVTLSCSPISGHRSVSWYQQTPGQGLQFLFEYFSETQRNKGNFPGRFSGRQFSNSRSEMNVSTLELGDSALYLCASSLTGPYEQYFGPGTRLTVT.